A selection of T cell receptor beta chains follows, all from one sample in a study of cytomegalovirus exposure and HLA in healthy donors. The protocol was immunoSEQ multiplex PCR, while the TCRdb copy is restricted to in-frame clones and leaves out a portion. The listing records tens of thousands of clones. The sample comprised PBMCs. These receptors all come from a woman aged 30 to 39 in good health and CMV-seronegative. Both conserved end residues are part of each CDR3. The order of the fields is V gene, J gene, D gene, CDR3 DNA, CDR3 protein. A D gene is named only where the DNA matches it firmly.

TRBV2	TRBJ2-3	NA	TGTGCCAGCAGTTCCATCACAGATACGCAGTATTTT	CASSSITDTQYF
TRBV7-6	TRBJ2-7	TRBD2	TGTGCCAGCAGCGCCGTTAGCGGGGCCTACGAGCAGTACTTC	CASSAVSGAYEQYF
TRBV5-1	TRBJ2-1	NA	TGCGCCAGCAGCTTGTCCGGCTCCTACAATGAGCAGTTCTTC	CASSLSGSYNEQFF
TRBV19	TRBJ2-2	NA	TGTGCCACCCTAGACAGCACCCTTCACACCGGGGAGCTGTTTTTT	CATLDSTLHTGELFF
TRBV6-5	TRBJ2-1	TRBD1	TGTGCCAGCAGTTACCTCGGACAGGGAAGGAACAATGAGCAGTTCTTC	CASSYLGQGRNNEQFF
TRBV11-3	TRBJ2-1	NA	TGTGCCAGCAGCTTAAGTTCTGGAGTCTACAATGAGCAGTTCTTC	CASSLSSGVYNEQFF
TRBV19	TRBJ1-3	TRBD1	TGTGCCACAGGGGGCTTTGGAAACACCATATATTTT	CATGGFGNTIYF
TRBV19	TRBJ2-6	TRBD1	TGTGCCAGTAGTGTCTCCGGGACAGGGAGGTCTGGGGCCAACGTCCTGACTTTC	CASSVSGTGRSGANVLTF
TRBV15	TRBJ2-2	NA	TGTGCCACCAGCTACCGGGAACGGGCCGGGGAGCTGTTTTTT	CATSYRERAGELFF
TRBV15	TRBJ1-5	NA	TGTGCCACCAGCAGAGGAAGTCCGACTAACAATCAGCCCCAGCATTTT	CATSRGSPTNNQPQHF
TRBV10-2	TRBJ1-1	NA	TGCGCCAGCAGATTCCGGTTGAACACTGAAGCTTTCTTT	CASRFRLNTEAFF
TRBV7-9	TRBJ2-2	TRBD2	TGTGCCAGCAGGACCGGGACTAGCGGGACCATAAACACCGGGGAGCTGTTTTTT	CASRTGTSGTINTGELFF
TRBV6-1	TRBJ1-2	NA	TGTGCCAGCAGTGAAAGAGGGGGAGTAAACCTACTAGGCATCTATGGCTACACCTTC	CASSERGGVNLLGIYGYTF
TRBV7-2	TRBJ1-1	TRBD1	TGTGCCAGCAGCATGGCAGGGGGGAACACTGAAGCTTTCTTT	CASSMAGGNTEAFF
TRBV5-1	TRBJ2-1	TRBD2	TGCGCCAGCAGCCCGAAACTAGCGGGACGGGGCGATGAGCAGTTCTTC	CASSPKLAGRGDEQFF
TRBV6-5	TRBJ1-2	NA	TGTGCCAGCCGGACAGAAAACTATGGCTACACCTTC	CASRTENYGYTF
TRBV7-8	TRBJ1-4	NA	TGTGCCAGCAGCTCAGGGGTTTCTAATGAAAAACTGTTTTTT	CASSSGVSNEKLFF
TRBV12-5	TRBJ2-7	NA	TGTGCTAGTGCCTCACAGGGAAACTACGAGCAGTACTTC	CASASQGNYEQYF
TRBV29-1	TRBJ2-7	NA	TGCAGCGTTGTAGAACAGGGCTTCTCCTATGAGCAGTACTTC	CSVVEQGFSYEQYF
TRBV6-6	TRBJ2-1	TRBD1	TGTGCCAGCAGAGAGACAGGGGAGCGCGTCGATGAGCAGTTCTTC	CASRETGERVDEQFF
TRBV5-1	TRBJ2-7	NA	TGCGCCAGCAGCCTCCTTTTCGGCTACGAGCAGTACTTC	CASSLLFGYEQYF
TRBV19	TRBJ2-1	NA	TGTGCCAGTAGTATAAGAACGCGGCACAATGAGCAGTTCTTC	CASSIRTRHNEQFF
TRBV30	TRBJ2-2	TRBD2	TGTGCCTGGGAAAGCGGGAGGGCCACCGGGGAGCTGTTTTTT	CAWESGRATGELFF
TRBV6-6	TRBJ2-1	TRBD2	TGTGCCAGCAGTTACGGAGGCGGGGGGGCGGGGAGAGAGCAGTTCTTC	CASSYGGGGAGREQFF
TRBV30	TRBJ1-2	NA	TGTGCCTGGAGAGGTCGGGTCTATGGCTACACCTTC	CAWRGRVYGYTF
TRBV27	TRBJ2-7	TRBD2	TGTGCCAGCAGTTTAAGAGGACTAGGGCTCCACGAGCAGTACTTC	CASSLRGLGLHEQYF
TRBV7-8	TRBJ1-1	NA	TGTGCCAGCAGCCCACGTCCGGGGACTGAAGCTTTCTTT	CASSPRPGTEAFF
TRBV29-1	TRBJ1-2	TRBD1	TGCAGCGCTACAGGGGGATTTGGCTACACCTTC	CSATGGFGYTF
TRBV27	TRBJ1-2	NA	TGTGCCAGCAGTTCGATCTCTGGGGGGGCATACTATGGCTACACCTTC	CASSSISGGAYYGYTF
TRBV5-1	TRBJ1-3	NA	TGCGCCAGCAGCTTGGGCTTCTCGCGGCTCTCTGGAAACACCATATATTTT	CASSLGFSRLSGNTIYF
TRBV27	TRBJ1-1	TRBD1	TGTGCCAGCAGCCTGACAGGGTGGAACACTGAAGATTTCTTT	CASSLTGWNTEDFF
TRBV29-1	TRBJ2-5	NA	TGCAGCGTTGCCGGAGGGCAGCCGTCTACGGAGACCCAGTACTTC	CSVAGGQPSTETQYF
TRBV19	TRBJ2-1	NA	TGTGCCAGTAAGGCGGGACTCGAGTTGTTCTTC	CASKAGLELFF
TRBV28	TRBJ1-1	NA	TGTGCCAGCAGTTCCCCCCGGTCGAACACTGAAGCTTTCTTT	CASSSPRSNTEAFF
TRBV18	TRBJ2-1	NA	TGTGCCAGCTCAGCGGACAGCTACAATGAGCAGTTCTTC	CASSADSYNEQFF
TRBV29-1	TRBJ2-3	NA	TGCAGCGCTGTCCTAGCGTTAGATACGCAGTATTTT	CSAVLALDTQYF
TRBV4-1	TRBJ1-2	NA	TGCGCCAGCAGCCAAGATGGGGGGAACTATGGCTACACCTTC	CASSQDGGNYGYTF
TRBV18	TRBJ1-2	NA	TGTGCCAGCTCACCAACGCAACAGGACTATGGCTACACCTTC	CASSPTQQDYGYTF
TRBV5-6	TRBJ1-4	NA	TGTGCCAGCAGCTCCGGTCGGGGGGCAAACGGTGAAAAACTGTTTTTT	CASSSGRGANGEKLFF
TRBV27	TRBJ2-1	TRBD2	TGTGCCAGCAGTGGGAGCCCAAAGCGGGGGGCACACAATGAGCAGTTCTTC	CASSGSPKRGAHNEQFF
TRBV30	TRBJ2-3	NA	TGTGCCTGGAGCCCCAGGGGGGAGACCGTCGATACGCAGTATTTT	CAWSPRGETVDTQYF
TRBV7-9	TRBJ2-3	TRBD2	TGTGCCAGCAGCCCCAGTAGCGGGATGGGGACGCAGTATTTT	CASSPSSGMGTQYF
TRBV29-1	TRBJ2-1	TRBD2	TGCAGCGTTGAAGGGACTAGCGGGCCGAGCTCCGACAATGAGCAGTTCTTC	CSVEGTSGPSSDNEQFF
TRBV5-1	TRBJ2-7	NA	TGCGCCAGCAGCTTGGTAGCCAGGGCTGTAGACGAGCAGTACTTC	CASSLVARAVDEQYF
TRBV7-2	TRBJ1-2	TRBD1	TGTGCCAGCAGCCTTCGTCCGGGACAGGGGACTAACTATGGCTACACCTTC	CASSLRPGQGTNYGYTF
TRBV15	TRBJ2-5	NA	TGTGCCACCAGCAGGGGAGTCCAAGAGACCCAGTACTTC	CATSRGVQETQYF
TRBV6-6	TRBJ1-3	TRBD1	TGTGCCAGCAGTCGACAGGGGGATGGAAACACCATATATTTT	CASSRQGDGNTIYF
TRBV5-1	TRBJ1-1	TRBD1	TGCGCCAGCAGCTTAATGGGACAGGGTTCTGAAGCTTTCTTT	CASSLMGQGSEAFF
TRBV5-4	TRBJ2-5	NA	TGTGCCAGCAGCTTGGAACAGGGAGTGCAAGAGACCCAGTACTTC	CASSLEQGVQETQYF
TRBV7-8	TRBJ2-7	TRBD2	TGTGCCAGCGGGGTTACTAGCGGGGGGCCCTACGAGCAGTACTTC	CASGVTSGGPYEQYF
TRBV30	TRBJ2-3	TRBD1	TGTGCCTGGAGTGTGGGATTCCTGACAGGGGGAACAGATACGCAGTATTTT	CAWSVGFLTGGTDTQYF
TRBV4-1	TRBJ2-6	TRBD1	TGCGCCAGCAGCCAAGAGGACAGGGCTAGCTCTGGGGCCAACGTCCTGACTTTC	CASSQEDRASSGANVLTF
TRBV18	TRBJ1-1	NA	TGTGCCAGCTCACCACAGGGGAAGACAGCTATCACTGAAGCTTTCTTT	CASSPQGKTAITEAFF
TRBV6-5	TRBJ2-7	TRBD2	TGTGCCAGCAGTTACGGGACTACCGAATACGAGCAGTACTTC	CASSYGTTEYEQYF
TRBV27	TRBJ2-7	TRBD1	TGTGCCAGCAGTGTAAACAGGGGTCCCTACGAGCAGTACTTC	CASSVNRGPYEQYF
TRBV5-1	TRBJ2-3	NA	TGCGCCAGCAGCTTTCTAGACAGCACAGATACGCAGTATTTT	CASSFLDSTDTQYF
TRBV30	TRBJ2-5	TRBD2	TGTGGGGCTAGCGGGGGGGGTACCCAAGAGACCCAGTACTTC	CGASGGGTQETQYF
TRBV28	TRBJ1-2	TRBD1	TGTGCCACCCCGGGACAGGGAGGCTATGGCTACACCTTC	CATPGQGGYGYTF
TRBV30	TRBJ2-3	TRBD2	TGTGCCTGGAGTCTCTGGACTAGCGGGGCCACAGATACGCAGTATTTT	CAWSLWTSGATDTQYF